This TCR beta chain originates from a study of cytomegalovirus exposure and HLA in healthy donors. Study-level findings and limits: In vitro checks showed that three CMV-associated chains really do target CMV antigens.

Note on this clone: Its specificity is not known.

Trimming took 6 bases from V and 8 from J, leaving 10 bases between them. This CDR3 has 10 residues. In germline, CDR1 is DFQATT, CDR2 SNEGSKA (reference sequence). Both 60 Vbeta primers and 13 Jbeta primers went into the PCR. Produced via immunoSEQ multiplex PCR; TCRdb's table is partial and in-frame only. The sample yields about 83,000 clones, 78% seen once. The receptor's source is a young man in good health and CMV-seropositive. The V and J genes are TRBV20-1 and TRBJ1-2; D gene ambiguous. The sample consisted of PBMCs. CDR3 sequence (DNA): TGCAGTGCCCGGACGGGGGGCTACACCTTC. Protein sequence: CSARTGGYTF.